This T cell receptor (beta chain) was documented in a study of T cell changes during pregnancy in multiple sclerosis. Repertoires were generated with immunoSEQ multiplex PCR, while TCRdb's copy carries only in-frame clones and drops some. The table shows 65,000 to 80,000 clones, with about 92% occurring only once. Germline values: CDR1 SGDLS, CDR2 YYNGEE. This CDR3 spans 14 amino acids. Deletions cut 5 bases from V and 7 bases from J, with 15 bases between. The V call is TRBV9, the J call TRBJ1-4; weak D call: TRBD1 (6 bases). The clonotype comes from a female donor with multiple sclerosis, enrolled in a pregnancy study. The specimen was peripheral blood, collected in the second trimester of pregnancy. CDR3 amino acids: CASSDTLGAEKLFF. The CDR3 DNA follows: TGTGCCAGCAGTGACACCCTGGGGGCTGAAAAACTGTTTTTT. Supplemented by reference TRBV9 and TRBJ1-4, the full variable domain reads DSGVTQTPKHLITATGQRVTLRCSPRSGDLSVYWYQQSLDQGLQFLIQYYNGEERAKGNILERFSAQQFPDLHSELNLSSLELGDSALYFCASSDTLGAEKLFFGSGTQLSVL.